This TCR beta chain was sequenced for a study of control samples from healthy donors and cancer patients. Method: immunoSEQ multiplex PCR; TCRdb's copy keeps in-frame clones and lacks some. The sample carries 100,000 to 150,000 clones, around 93% recorded once. This TCR came from a woman between 50 and 59 years old in good health. Sequenced sample: blood.

The CDR3 DNA follows: TGTGCCTGGAGTGGTTCTACGTTGGGTGAAAAACTGTTTTTT. Encoded protein: CAWSGSTLGEKLFF. This chain connects TRBV30 to TRBJ1-4; D gene unclear. Germline V CDR1 and CDR2: GTSNPN, SVGIG (reference sequence). The CDR3 has 14 amino acids. Trimming took off 1 base at V and 7 bases at J, with 13 bases between the two ends. Using reference TRBV30 and TRBJ1-4 for the parts outside the CDR3, the full variable domain is SQTIHQWPATLVQPVGSPLSLECTVEGTSNPNLYWYRQAAGRGLQLLFYSVGIGQISSEVPQNLSASRPQDRQFILSSKKLLLSDSGFYLCAWSGSTLGEKLFFGSGTQLSVL.